These 27 T cell receptor beta chains were all obtained from the same sample, sequenced in a study of shared clonotypes between healthy human individuals. TCRdb's table, derived via immunoSEQ multiplex PCR, lists solely in-frame clones and lacks some. The table lists about 480,000 clones, about 80% of them singletons. Material for sequencing was PBMCs. Receptors were obtained from a woman aged 40-49 years in good health. Some clones in this sample may be carry-over from other donors' samples.

This clone has just one count. V is TRBV21-1 and J is TRBJ2-7; whether TRBD1, the table's D call, matches the DNA was not checked. TRBV21-1 constitutes a pseudogene. This CDR3 region has 14 residues. The DNA of the CDR3 is TGTGCCATGTCCCCGGGACAGAGCTCCTACGAGCAGTACTTC. Its translation: CAMSPGQSSYEQYF.

This clone has only a few counts. Distinct nucleotide sequences in the sample also encode this CDR3. The V and J genes are TRBV28 and TRBJ2-3; unclear D gene. The length of the CDR3 is 12 residues. The V and J ends lost 4 bases and 2 bases respectively, with 4 bases between them. CDR1 is MDHEN, CDR2 SYDVKM, per germline. This CDR3 is CASSSNTDTQYF. DNA for the CDR3: TGTGCCAGCAGTTCCAACACAGATACGCAGTATTTT.

Worth noting for this clone: The sample holds other DNA sequences that translate to the same CDR3. The CDR3 nucleotides are TGTGCCAGCTCCCCTCTCTCTTACGAGCAGTACTTC. Protein: CASSPLSYEQYF. The chain links TRBV18 to TRBJ2-7; D is unresolved. Trimming took 6 bases from V and 4 from J, leaving 10 bases between them. CDR3 size: 12 residues. Per the germline V gene, CDR1 is KGHSH and CDR2 is LQKENI.

The chain uses TRBV5-1 and TRBJ2-7; 9 bases agree with TRBD1. Germline loops: CDR1 SGHRS, CDR2 YFSETQ. The ends lost 0 bases at V and 3 bases at J; junction bases unmatched: 1. CDR3 size: 14 residues. In DNA, the CDR3 is TGCGCCAGCAGCTTGGCGACAGGGGGCTACGAGCAGTACTTC. Translating it yields CASSLATGGYEQYF.

V and J are TRBV7-9 and TRBJ1-1; D remains unclear. This CDR3 region has 12 residues. In germline, CDR1 is SEHNR, CDR2 FQNEAQ (reference sequence). Deletions cut 5 bases from V and 3 bases from J, with 7 bases between. The CDR3 spells CASSPVDTEAFF. The CDR3 DNA sequence: TGTGCCAGCAGCCCGGTTGACACTGAAGCTTTCTTT. The complete variable domain, with remaining parts taken from reference TRBV7-9 and TRBJ1-1, reads DTGVSQNPRHKITKRGQNVTFRCDPISEHNRLYWYRQTLGQGPEFLTYFQNEAQLEKSRLLSDRFSAERPKGSFSTLEIQRTEQGDSAMYLCASSPVDTEAFFGQGTRLTVV.

The V gene is TRBV6-5, the J gene TRBJ1-5, with TRBD1 matching 10 bases. Unmatched junction bases numbered 5, after V lost 7 bases and J lost 5 bases. The CDR3 covers 14 residues. Germline loops: CDR1 MNHEY, CDR2 SVGAGI. The CDR3 protein is CASTLDRGDQPQHF. CDR3 nucleotides: TGTGCCAGCACCTTGGACAGGGGGGATCAGCCCCAGCATTTT.

The chain joins TRBV7-8 to TRBJ2-1; tentative D call: TRBD1 (5 bases). Per germline, CDR1 SGHVS and CDR2 FQNEAQ. V was cut by 5 bases and J by 8 bases, with 10 bases left in between. CDR3 length equals 12 residues. The CDR3 loop reads CASSPQGYEQFF. The CDR3 region has the DNA TGTGCCAGCAGCCCTCAGGGATATGAGCAGTTCTTC.

With respect to this clone: The sample holds other DNA sequences that translate to the same CDR3. Here the CDR3 reads CASSLGQGDYGYTF. CDR3 in DNA: TGCGCCAGCAGCCTGGGACAGGGAGACTATGGCTACACCTTC. The chain has TRBV5-1 and TRBJ1-2; the match to TRBD1 covers 9 bases. CDR1 SGHRS and CDR2 YFSETQ come from the germline V gene. The CDR3 runs 14 residues. The V segment lost 4 bases and the J segment 3 bases; nucleotides outside the gene matches: 4.

The chain recombines TRBV29-1 with TRBJ2-4; D may match TRBD1 or TRBD2 (5 bases each). The CDR3 runs 12 residues. Trimming took off 4 bases at V and 8 bases at J, with 12 bases between the two ends. CDR1 is SQVTM, CDR2 ANQGSEA, per germline. CDR3 region: CSVVGDLDIQYF. DNA for the CDR3: TGCAGCGTTGTGGGGGACCTCGACATTCAGTACTTC.

This chain connects TRBV19 to TRBJ1-2; 8 bases align to TRBD1. Germline V gene sequence: CDR1 LNHDA, CDR2 SQIVND (reference sequence). The CDR3 is 13 amino acids. Germline trimming cut 6 bases from V and 8 bases from J; bases unmatched to any gene: 8. The CDR3 sequence is CASRRGQEEGYTF. In nucleotides, the CDR3 is TGTGCCAGTAGACGGGGACAGGAAGAAGGCTACACCTTC. The full variable domain, its missing parts supplied by reference TRBV19 and TRBJ1-2, is DGGITQSPKYLFRKEGQNVTLSCEQNLNHDAMYWYRQDPGQGLRLIYYSQIVNDFQKGDIAEGYSVSREKKESFPLTVTSAQKNPTAFYLCASRRGQEEGYTFGSGTRLTVV.

The chain uses TRBV11-2 and TRBJ1-3, with no clear D. The CDR3 length is 15 residues. CDR1 and CDR2 from the germline V gene are SGHAT and FQNNGV. Trimming removed 0 bases at V and 7 bases at J, with 13 bases between. CDR3 in DNA: TGTGCCAGCAGCTTAGATCTGATGGGCCCCAACACCATATATTTT. Its translation: CASSLDLMGPNTIYF. Full variable domain (missing parts from reference TRBV11-2 and TRBJ1-3): EAGVAQSPRYKIIEKRQSVAFWCNPISGHATLYWYQQILGQGPKLLIQFQNNGVVDDSQLPKDRFSAERLKGVDSTLKIQPAKLEDSAVYLCASSLDLMGPNTIYFGEGSWLTVV.

This clone was observed a handful of times. The chain links TRBV27 to TRBJ1-4, with 7 bases aligning to TRBD1. Per germline, CDR1 MNHEY and CDR2 SMNVEV (reference sequence). The length of the CDR3 is 15 residues. After removal of 5 bases from V and 7 bases from J, the junction contained 10 bases not matched to a gene. The CDR3 DNA reads TGTGCCAGCAGTCGAGGGACAGTCCGGGGTGAAAAACTGTTTTTT. Protein: CASSRGTVRGEKLFF.

This clone has only a few counts. This chain connects TRBV5-1 to TRBJ1-5; D is ambiguous. Germline CDR1 reads SGHRS; CDR2 reads YFSETQ. Trimming took 0 bases from V and 1 from J, leaving 8 bases between them. CDR3 length: 15 residues. CDR3 coding DNA: TGCGCCAGCAGCTTGGAGGTAGGGAGCAATCAGCCCCAGCATTTT. As protein: CASSLEVGSNQPQHF. Complete variable domain (other parts from reference TRBV5-1 and TRBJ1-5): KAGVTQTPRYLIKTRGQQVTLSCSPISGHRSVSWYQQTPGQGLQFLFEYFSETQRNKGNFPGRFSGRQFSNSRSEMNVSTLELGDSALYLCASSLEVGSNQPQHFGDGTRLSIL.

The chain carries TRBV6-6 and TRBJ2-7; TRBD1 matches 11 bases. The CDR3 runs 15 residues. The germline CDR1 and CDR2 sequences are MNHNY and SVGAGI (reference sequence). V was pared by 5 bases and J by 7 bases, with 10 bases of the junction left unmatched. The CDR3 loop is CASSARTGGAGEQYF. The DNA of the CDR3 is TGTGCCAGCAGTGCCAGGACAGGGGGCGCGGGGGAGCAGTACTTC.

The chain combines TRBV27 with TRBJ2-3; D not certain. With 3 bases removed from V and 0 bases from J, the gap between germline ends came to 7 bases. The length of the CDR3 is 14 residues. Germline V gene data show CDR1 as MNHEY and CDR2 as SMNVEV (reference sequence). CDR3 amino acids: CASSFLVSTDTQYF. The CDR3 region has the DNA TGTGCCAGCAGTTTCCTCGTCAGCACAGATACGCAGTATTTT.

The genes are TRBV27 and TRBJ2-1, with D possibly being TRBD1 (6 bases). V shed 6 bases and J shed 4 bases, with 10 bases lying between them. Germline V lookup: CDR1 MNHEY, CDR2 SMNVEV (reference sequence). The CDR3 spans 13 residues. The CDR3 protein is CASRKDRYNEQFF. In DNA form, the CDR3 reads TGTGCCAGCAGGAAGGACAGATACAATGAGCAGTTCTTC.

The chain is built from TRBV5-1 and TRBJ2-1; 10 bases fit TRBD2. Per the germline V gene, CDR1 is SGHRS and CDR2 is YFSETQ. The CDR3 loop spans 15 amino acids. The J segment lost 8 bases and the V segment lost 3 bases, leaving 8 bases of the junction unmatched. The CDR3 nucleotides read TGCGCCAGCAGCTGGGGGAGCGGGAGGGCCGATGAGCAGTTCTTC. This translates into CASSWGSGRADEQFF.

This clone was seen many times. The chain employs TRBV7-9 and TRBJ2-1; 13 positions match TRBD2. From germline, CDR1 is SEHNR and CDR2 FQNEAQ (reference sequence). This CDR3 has 15 amino acids. V lost 6 bases to trimming and J lost 8 bases; unmatched junction nucleotides: 7. The CDR3 sequence is CASSYRTSGRDEQFF. The CDR3 bases are TGTGCCAGCAGTTATCGGACTAGCGGGAGAGATGAGCAGTTCTTC.

The V gene is TRBV9, the J gene TRBJ2-7, with 9 nucleotides matching TRBD2. Germline lookup yields CDR1 SGDLS and CDR2 YYNGEE. V shed 0 bases, J shed 2 bases, and the junction held 0 bases outside the gene matches. The CDR3 contains 14 residues. CDR3 residues: CASSVGLAAYEQYF. Written as DNA, the CDR3 is TGTGCCAGCAGCGTAGGACTAGCGGCCTACGAGCAGTACTTC.

The chain combines TRBV7-9 with TRBJ2-7; D not certain. The germline V and J ends were trimmed by 1 base and 5 bases, with 6 bases remaining between them. This CDR3 has 12 residues. From germline, CDR1 is SEHNR and CDR2 FQNEAQ (reference sequence). CDR3 nucleotide sequence: TGTGCCAGCAGCTTAGGTAGCAACGAGCAGTACTTC. As protein: CASSLGSNEQYF.

The genes are TRBV11-2 and TRBJ2-1, with D hard to call. The germline V and J ends were trimmed by 1 base and 2 bases, with 0 bases remaining between them. The CDR3 length is 12 residues. The germline V gene has CDR1 SGHAT and CDR2 FQNNGV. The CDR3: CASSLAYNEQFF. The CDR3 region has the DNA TGTGCCAGCAGCTTAGCCTACAATGAGCAGTTCTTC.

The gene calls are TRBV4-3 and TRBJ2-1; 9 bases map to TRBD1. The junction had 6 bases not matched to a gene; V was cut back by 1 base and J by 5 bases. Germline lookup yields CDR1 LGHNA and CDR2 YSLEER. The length of the CDR3 is 16 residues. The DNA for the CDR3 is TGCGCCAGCAGCCAAGGGGACAGGGAATTAGACAATGAGCAGTTCTTC. Protein product: CASSQGDRELDNEQFF.

This clone has a handful of counts. This chain uses TRBV19 with TRBJ1-1; a weak D match, TRBD1 (6 bases). The length of the CDR3 is 13 residues. CDR1 and CDR2 from the germline V gene are LNHDA and SQIVND (reference sequence). Between the trimmed V and J ends, which lost 5 bases and 11 bases, there was a span of 18 bases. The CDR3 coding sequence is TGTGCCAGTAGTTGGGACACCGCCACATGGGCTTTCTTT. Translation: CASSWDTATWAFF. Filled out from reference TRBV19 and TRBJ1-1, the complete variable domain reads DGGITQSPKYLFRKEGQNVTLSCEQNLNHDAMYWYRQDPGQGLRLIYYSQIVNDFQKGDIAEGYSVSREKKESFPLTVTSAQKNPTAFYLCASSWDTATWAFFGQGTRLTVV.

This chain uses TRBV6-1 with TRBJ2-2; D is undetermined. The germline CDR1 and CDR2 sequences are MNHNS and SASEGT. V lost 3 bases and J lost 1, with 12 bases in between. The CDR3 runs 16 residues. Here the CDR3 reads CASSDEGVRNTGELFF. The CDR3 nucleotides are TGTGCCAGCAGTGATGAAGGCGTCAGGAACACCGGGGAGCTGTTTTTT.

This clone showed up many times. The chain couples TRBV7-6 to TRBJ2-1; 12 nucleotides agree with TRBD2. The CDR3 runs 15 residues. Germline CDR1 and CDR2: SGHVS and FNYEAQ. J lost 3 bases, V lost 6 bases, and 3 bases had no gene match. CDR3: CASRSLAGGYNEQFF. Here the CDR3 DNA reads TGTGCCAGCAGATCACTAGCGGGAGGCTACAATGAGCAGTTCTTC.

This clone turned up a few times. Here the CDR3 reads CASSVVGGPTSDTQYF. CDR3 DNA: TGTGCCAGCAGCGTAGTGGGCGGGCCTACGTCAGATACGCAGTATTTT. V is TRBV9 and J is TRBJ2-3; a possible D gene is TRBD2 (5 bases). The CDR3 covers 16 residues. V lost 0 bases and J lost 4, with 15 bases in between. Looked up from germline, CDR1 is SGDLS and CDR2 is YYNGEE.

The chain employs TRBV11-1 and TRBJ1-6, with D perhaps matching TRBD1 (5 bases). V was shortened by 3 bases and J by 9 bases, with 9 bases between the two germline ends. Germline V gene sequence: CDR1 SGHAT, CDR2 FQDESV (reference sequence). The CDR3 length is 13 residues. The CDR3 sequence is CASSLVGASPLHF. The CDR3 nucleotides are TGTGCCAGCAGCTTGGTTGGGGCTTCACCCCTCCACTTT. The full variable domain, completed using reference TRBV11-1 and TRBJ1-6, is EAEVAQSPRYKITEKSQAVAFWCDPISGHATLYWYRQILGQGPELLVQFQDESVVDDSQLPKDRFSAERLKGVDSTLKIQPAELGDSAMYLCASSLVGASPLHFGNGTRLTVT.